Sequencing of this T cell receptor beta chain was carried out in a study of T-cell memory formation after mild COVID-19. Overall study findings and caveats: Shrinking CD4+ clones resided mostly in CM and EM, and CD8+ ones in EMRA.

5'RACE primed from the constant segment yielded TCR alpha and TCR beta cDNA libraries bearing sample barcodes and UMIs. A single record per CDR3 protein comes from TCRdb applying MiXCR to the 5' RACE reads. The data contain about 190,000 distinct CDR3 sequences, around 30% of them singletons. As concerns this clonotype: Its antigen is undetermined.

From germline, CDR1 is DFQATT and CDR2 SNEGSKA (reference sequence). The CDR3 has 17 residues. With 6 bases clipped from V and 3 bases from J, the junction kept 11 bases outside the gene matches. Source material: PBMCs or a T cell subset sorted from them (not recorded which). This receptor was identified in an adult woman who had mild COVID-19 (a few samples of this study predate the infection). Cell type and time point are not known. J is TRBJ2-3 and V is TRBV20-1; 14 bases line up with TRBD2. The CDR3 region is CSAVGGTSGRMTDTQYF. The DNA of the CDR3 is TGCAGTGCAGTGGGGGGGACTAGCGGGAGAATGACAGATACGCAGTATTTT.